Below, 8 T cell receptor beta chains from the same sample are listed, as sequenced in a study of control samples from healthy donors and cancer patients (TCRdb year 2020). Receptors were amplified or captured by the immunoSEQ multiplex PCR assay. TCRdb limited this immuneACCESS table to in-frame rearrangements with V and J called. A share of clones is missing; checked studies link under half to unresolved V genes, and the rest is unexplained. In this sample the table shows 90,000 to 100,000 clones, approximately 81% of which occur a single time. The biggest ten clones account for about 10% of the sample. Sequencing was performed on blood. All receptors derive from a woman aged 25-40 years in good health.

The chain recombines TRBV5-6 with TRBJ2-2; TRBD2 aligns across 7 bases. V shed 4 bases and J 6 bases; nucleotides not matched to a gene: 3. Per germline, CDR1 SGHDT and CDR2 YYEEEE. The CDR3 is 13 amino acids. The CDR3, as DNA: TGTGCCAGCAGCCGCGGGAGCCCCGGGGAGCTGTTTTTT. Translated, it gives CASSRGSPGELFF.

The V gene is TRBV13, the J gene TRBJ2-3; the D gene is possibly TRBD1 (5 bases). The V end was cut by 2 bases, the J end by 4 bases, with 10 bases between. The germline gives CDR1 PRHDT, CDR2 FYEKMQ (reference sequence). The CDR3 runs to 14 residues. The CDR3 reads CASSLLQGADTQYF. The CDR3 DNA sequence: TGTGCCAGCAGCTTACTGCAGGGCGCAGATACGCAGTATTTT. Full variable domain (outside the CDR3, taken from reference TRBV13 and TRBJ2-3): AAGVIQSPRHLIKEKRETATLKCYPIPRHDTVYWYQQGPGQDPQFLISFYEKMQSDKGSIPDRFSAQQFSDYHSELNMSSLELGDSALYFCASSLLQGADTQYFGPGTRLTVL.

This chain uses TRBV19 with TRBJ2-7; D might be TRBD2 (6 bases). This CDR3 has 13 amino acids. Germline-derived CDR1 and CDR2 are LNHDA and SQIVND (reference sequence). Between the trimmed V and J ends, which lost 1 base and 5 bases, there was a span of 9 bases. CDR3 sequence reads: CASSIGGVDEQYF. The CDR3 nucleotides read TGTGCCAGTAGTATAGGGGGGGTTGACGAGCAGTACTTC.

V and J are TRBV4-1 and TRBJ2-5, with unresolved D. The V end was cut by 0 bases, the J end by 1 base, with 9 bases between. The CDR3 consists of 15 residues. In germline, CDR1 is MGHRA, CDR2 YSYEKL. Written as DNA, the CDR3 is TGCGCCAGCAGCCAAGAGGGTTTGGCCCAAGAGACCCAGTACTTC. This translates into CASSQEGLAQETQYF.

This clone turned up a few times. The CDR3 loop reads CASSYSPQGNYGYTF. The CDR3 DNA sequence: TGTGCCAGCAGTTACTCGCCCCAGGGGAACTATGGCTACACCTTC. The chain joins TRBV6-5 to TRBJ1-2; D may be TRBD1 (6 bases). The CDR3 contains 15 residues. Germline CDR1 and CDR2: MNHEY and SVGAGI. V dropped 0 bases and J dropped 2 bases, with 10 bases sitting between them.

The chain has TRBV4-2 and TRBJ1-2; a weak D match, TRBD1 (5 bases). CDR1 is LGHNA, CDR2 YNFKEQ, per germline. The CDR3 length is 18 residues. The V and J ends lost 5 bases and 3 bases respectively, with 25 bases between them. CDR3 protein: CASSSLGEGRLTHYGYTF. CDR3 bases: TGTGCCAGCAGCTCCCTAGGGGAGGGCAGACTTACACACTATGGCTACACCTTC.

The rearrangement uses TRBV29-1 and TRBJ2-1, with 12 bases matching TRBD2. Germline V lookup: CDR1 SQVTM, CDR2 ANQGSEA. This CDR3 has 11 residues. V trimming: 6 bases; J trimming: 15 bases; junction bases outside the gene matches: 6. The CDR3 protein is CSVLAGGLRFF. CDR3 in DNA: TGCAGCGTGCTAGCGGGGGGGCTTCGGTTCTTC.

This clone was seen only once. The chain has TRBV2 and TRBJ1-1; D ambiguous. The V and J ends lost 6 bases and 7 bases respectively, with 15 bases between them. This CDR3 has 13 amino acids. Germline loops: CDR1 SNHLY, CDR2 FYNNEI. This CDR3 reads CASRLTTRREAFF. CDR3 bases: TGTGCCAGCAGGTTGACAACCCGCCGTGAAGCTTTCTTT.